The 19 T cell receptor beta chains in this list originate from one sample, sequenced in a study of blood T cell repertoires in COVID-19. Some clones are missing from TCRdb's copy, which holds only in-frame ones; the method was immunoSEQ multiplex PCR. The table has approximately 90,000 clones, roughly 91% seen once; the top ten hold 4.5% to 5%. Source material: peripheral blood. The receptors here all came from a woman older than 75 with acute or convalescent COVID-19.

The V call is TRBV2, the J call TRBJ2-2, with 7 positions matching TRBD2. The length of the CDR3 is 17 residues. Germline V gene data show CDR1 as SNHLY and CDR2 as FYNNEI. Losses at the gene ends were 3 bases for V and 5 bases for J; bases not matched to a gene: 12. CDR3 sequence reads: CASSERGTGIDTGELFF. The CDR3 region has the DNA TGTGCCAGCAGTGAGCGGGGGACGGGGATAGATACCGGGGAGCTGTTTTTT.

The J gene is TRBJ2-1, the V gene TRBV9; 14 bases line up with TRBD2. V dropped 2 bases and J dropped 8; count of bases not matched to a gene: 3. The germline gives CDR1 SGDLS, CDR2 YYNGEE. The CDR3 extends over 15 amino acids. For the CDR3, the DNA is TGTGCCAGCAGCGTCGGGACTAGCGGGAGCGATGAGCAGTTCTTC. Protein: CASSVGTSGSDEQFF.

This chain links TRBV9 with TRBJ2-1; TRBD1 agrees at 9 bases. CDR3 length: 15 residues. Losses at the gene ends were 5 bases for V and 5 bases for J; bases not matched to a gene: 8. Germline V gene sequence: CDR1 SGDLS, CDR2 YYNGEE. CDR3 bases: TGTGCCAGCAGTATGACAGGGGGTCTAAACAATGAGCAGTTCTTC. Its translation is CASSMTGGLNNEQFF. Together with reference TRBV9 and TRBJ2-1, the CDR3 gives the full variable domain: DSGVTQTPKHLITATGQRVTLRCSPRSGDLSVYWYQQSLDQGLQFLIQYYNGEERAKGNILERFSAQQFPDLHSELNLSSLELGDSALYFCASSMTGGLNNEQFFGPGTRLTVL.

V gene TRBV11-1 combines with J gene TRBJ2-2; 7 bases map to TRBD1. Germline V gene sequence: CDR1 SGHAT, CDR2 FQDESV (reference sequence). The V segment lost 5 bases and the J segment 6 bases; nucleotides outside the gene matches: 3. The CDR3 sequence is 13 residues long. CDR3 sequence reads: CASSVGQSGELFF. In DNA form, the CDR3 reads TGTGCCAGCAGCGTGGGACAGTCCGGGGAGCTGTTTTTT.

The chain employs TRBV28 and TRBJ1-6; 7 positions agree with TRBD1. Germline CDR1 is MDHEN and CDR2 is SYDVKM. The CDR3 covers 14 residues. The V gene end was trimmed by 5 bases and the J gene end by 9 bases; junction bases not matched to a gene: 7. CDR3 sequence reads: CASSPQGRSSPLHF. The DNA of the CDR3 is TGTGCCAGCAGTCCACAGGGGCGGAGTTCACCCCTCCACTTT.

CDR3 in amino acids: CASSELGMGKETQYF. For the CDR3, the DNA is TGTGCCAGCAGTGAGCTAGGTATGGGTAAGGAGACCCAGTACTTC. The V call is TRBV6-1, the J call TRBJ2-5, with D hard to call. The CDR3 length is 15 residues. Trimming cost V 3 bases and J 5 bases, with 16 bases left between them. Germline assignment: CDR1 MNHNS and CDR2 SASEGT.

CDR3 DNA: TGTGCCAGCAGCCCGGACACGGCTAACTATGGCTACACCTTC. As protein: CASSPDTANYGYTF. The rearrangement joins TRBV7-2 to TRBJ1-2; tentative D call: TRBD1 (5 bases). Trimming took off 5 bases at V and 0 bases at J, with 10 bases between the two ends. This CDR3 has 14 amino acids. Germline V gene lookup returns CDR1 SGHTA and CDR2 FQGNSA. The variable domain in full, completed from reference TRBV7-2 and TRBJ1-2, reads GAGVSQSPSNKVTEKGKDVELRCDPISGHTALYWYRQSLGQGLEFLIYFQGNSAPDKSGLPSDRFSAERTGGSVSTLTIQRTQQEDSAVYLCASSPDTANYGYTFGSGTRLTVV.

The V call is TRBV5-1, the J call TRBJ1-3; D not certain. Trimming removed 0 bases from V and 1 base from J, with 5 bases in between. Per the germline V gene, CDR1 is SGHRS and CDR2 is YFSETQ. CDR3 size: 14 residues. CDR3 nucleotides: TGCGCCAGCAGCTTGGGAGGTTCTGGAAACACCATATATTTT. Encoded protein: CASSLGGSGNTIYF.

The genes are TRBV29-1 and TRBJ1-4; unclear D gene. CDR3 size: 11 residues. Per the germline V gene, CDR1 is SQVTM and CDR2 is ANQGSEA. Trimming removed 6 bases from V and 1 base from J, with 3 bases in between. The CDR3 region is CSVRTNEKLFF. In DNA form, the CDR3 reads TGCAGCGTCCGAACTAATGAAAAACTGTTTTTT.

J is TRBJ1-2 and V is TRBV3-1 (or the pseudogene TRBV3-2), with D possibly matching TRBD1 (5 bases). The CDR3 is 16 amino acids. V was clipped by 5 bases and J by 0 bases, with 16 bases between them. Germline V gene lookup returns CDR1 LGHDT and CDR2 YNNKEL (reference sequence). CDR3 sequence (DNA): TGTGCCAGCAGCAACTACGGAGCGGGGGCTAACTATGGCTACACCTTC. This encodes CASSNYGAGANYGYTF.

The V call is TRBV11-2, the J call TRBJ1-5, with 10 bases aligning to TRBD1. J gave up 3 bases and V 4 bases, and 3 bases lay outside the gene matches. This CDR3 is 15 amino acids long. Germline V CDR1 and CDR2: SGHAT, FQNNGV. The chain's CDR3 is CASSSGQGINQPQHF. For the CDR3, the DNA is TGTGCCAGCAGCTCGGGACAGGGGATCAATCAGCCCCAGCATTTT.

V is TRBV11-2 and J is TRBJ2-7; 8 nucleotides match TRBD1. Per the germline V gene, CDR1 is SGHAT and CDR2 is FQNNGV. This CDR3 has 14 residues. Unmatched junction bases numbered 7, after V lost 5 bases and J lost 4 bases. Here the CDR3 reads CASSPTGGSYEQYF. The CDR3 DNA is TGTGCCAGCAGCCCTACAGGGGGATCTTACGAGCAGTACTTC.

The genes are TRBV18 and TRBJ2-7, with 10 bases identical to TRBD1. In germline, CDR1 is KGHSH, CDR2 LQKENI. J was trimmed by 1 base and V by 2 bases; bases with no gene match: 5. This CDR3 has 16 amino acids. The CDR3 nucleotides are TGTGCCAGCTCACCAAGACAGGGGGCGAGTTCCTACGAGCAGTACTTC. Its translation is CASSPRQGASSYEQYF.

A single count supports this clone. This sequence joins TRBV6-6 and TRBJ2-5; D is perhaps TRBD2 (5 bases). Trimming removed 6 bases from V and 2 bases from J, with 16 bases in between. The CDR3 extends over 15 amino acids. The germline V gene has CDR1 MNHNY and CDR2 SVGAGI (reference sequence). The CDR3 is CASRDERRIQETQYF. CDR3 bases: TGTGCCAGCAGAGACGAGCGGAGAATACAAGAGACCCAGTACTTC.

Notes on this clone: Germline is not matched at one junction end, which may reflect a read error. The chain links TRBV7-7 to TRBJ1-1, with a possible D match to TRBD1 (6 bases). The CDR3 sequence is 13 residues long. Looked up from germline, CDR1 is SSHAT and CDR2 is FNYEAQ (reference sequence). CDR3 nucleotides: TGTGCTAGCAGCTTAGATGCAGGGGCTGAAGCTTTCTTT. Amino acid sequence: CASSLDAGAEAFF.

This clone was detected once. The chain carries TRBV30 and TRBJ1-5; possibly TRBD1 for D (5 bases). The CDR3 has 14 amino acids. The V and J ends lost 2 bases and 3 bases respectively, with 11 bases between them. CDR1 and CDR2 (germline): GTSNPN, SVGIG (reference sequence). The chain's CDR3 is CAWSLTVFNQPQHF. The CDR3, as DNA: TGTGCCTGGAGTTTGACAGTTTTCAATCAGCCCCAGCATTTT.

The chain recombines TRBV7-3 with TRBJ2-3, with D possibly TRBD2 on 9 matching bases. Trimming pared 2 bases from V and 4 bases from J, leaving 13 bases between. The germline CDR1 and CDR2 sequences are SGHTA and FQGTGA. CDR3 length equals 15 residues. The CDR3, as DNA: TGTGCCAGCAGCTTACTAGCGGGACAGGCAGATACGCAGTATTTT. As protein: CASSLLAGQADTQYF.

The chain employs TRBV3-1 (or the pseudogene TRBV3-2) and TRBJ2-2, with 8 bases aligning to TRBD2. The CDR3 extends over 16 amino acids. Germline assignment: CDR1 LGHDT and CDR2 YNNKEL (reference sequence). V was pared by 0 bases and J by 3 bases, with 3 bases of the junction left unmatched. The CDR3 loop reads CASSQESGGYTGELFF. The CDR3 nucleotides read TGTGCCAGCAGCCAAGAATCGGGGGGGTACACCGGGGAGCTGTTTTTT.

V and J are TRBV7-2 and TRBJ1-1; 7 bases are shared with TRBD1. The CDR3 sequence is 14 residues long. The V gene end was trimmed by 5 bases and the J gene end by 0 bases; junction bases not matched to a gene: 3. Germline-derived CDR1 and CDR2 are SGHTA and FQGNSA. The CDR3, as DNA: TGTGCCAGCAGCAGGGGGCCCATGAACACTGAAGCTTTCTTT. This sequence encodes CASSRGPMNTEAFF.